The T cell receptor (beta chain) under discussion was sequenced for a study of early T cells in non-severe SARS-CoV-2 infection. General study findings and limits: A preference for anti-spike CD8 responses marked VDJdb matching, which missed private and CD4 specificities.

Each cDNA molecule carried a unique molecular identifier. One entry per CDR3 protein results from TCRdb running MiXCR on the 5' RACE reads. The sample records about 26,000 distinct CDR3 sequences, roughly 5% being singletons. CDR3 length: 15 residues. V lost 9 bases, J lost 0 bases, and 18 bases lay in between. CDR1 and CDR2 from the germline V gene are MNHNS and SASEGT. This clonotype has a handful of counts. Its antigen is still unknown. The sequencing input was whole blood. The TCR sequence derives from an adult who was a healthcare worker with PCR-confirmed SARS-CoV-2 infection or an uninfected control (not recorded which). V gene TRBV6-1 combines with J gene TRBJ2-7, with D unresolved. The CDR3 DNA follows: TGTGCCAGTCGGTTGGCGGAGAACTACTCCTACGAGCAGTACTTC. Protein product: CASRLAENYSYEQYF.